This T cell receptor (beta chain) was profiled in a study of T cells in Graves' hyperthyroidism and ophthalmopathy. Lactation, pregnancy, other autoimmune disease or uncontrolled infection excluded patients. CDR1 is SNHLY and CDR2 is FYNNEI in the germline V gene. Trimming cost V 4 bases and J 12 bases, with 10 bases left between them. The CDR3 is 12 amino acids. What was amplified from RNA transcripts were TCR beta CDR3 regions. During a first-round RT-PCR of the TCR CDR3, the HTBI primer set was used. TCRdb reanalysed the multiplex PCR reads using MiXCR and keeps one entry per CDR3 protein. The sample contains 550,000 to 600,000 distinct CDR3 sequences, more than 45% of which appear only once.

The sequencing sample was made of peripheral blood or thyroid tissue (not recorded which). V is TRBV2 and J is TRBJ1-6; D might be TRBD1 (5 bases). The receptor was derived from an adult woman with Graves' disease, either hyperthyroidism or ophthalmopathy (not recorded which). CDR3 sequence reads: CASSAGFGPLHF. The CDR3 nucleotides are TGTGCCAGCAGTGCAGGGTTTGGACCCCTCCACTTT.